This TCR beta chain derives from a study of metastatic and nonmetastatic thyroid tumors. Germline values: CDR1 MNHNS, CDR2 SASEGT. This CDR3 comprises 13 residues. V lost 6 bases to trimming and J lost 7 bases, with 16 bases between them. TCRdb reanalyzed the PCR reads with MiXCR. The table lists about 26,000 clones, more than 12% of them singletons, with approximately 3.6% in the top ten. Each patient went into thyroid surgery without having received any treatment. This clone came up a few times. This clonotype was sampled from a female donor with papillary thyroid cancer or a benign thyroid nodule (not recorded which). Some clones in this sample may be carry-over from other donors' samples. The V call is TRBV6-1, the J call TRBJ2-7; D is possibly TRBD1 or TRBD2 (5 bases each). The sample consisted of blood. The CDR3 DNA reads TGTGCCAGCAGAGAGGGGCCTCGGTTTGAGCAGTACTTC. As protein: CASREGPRFEQYF.